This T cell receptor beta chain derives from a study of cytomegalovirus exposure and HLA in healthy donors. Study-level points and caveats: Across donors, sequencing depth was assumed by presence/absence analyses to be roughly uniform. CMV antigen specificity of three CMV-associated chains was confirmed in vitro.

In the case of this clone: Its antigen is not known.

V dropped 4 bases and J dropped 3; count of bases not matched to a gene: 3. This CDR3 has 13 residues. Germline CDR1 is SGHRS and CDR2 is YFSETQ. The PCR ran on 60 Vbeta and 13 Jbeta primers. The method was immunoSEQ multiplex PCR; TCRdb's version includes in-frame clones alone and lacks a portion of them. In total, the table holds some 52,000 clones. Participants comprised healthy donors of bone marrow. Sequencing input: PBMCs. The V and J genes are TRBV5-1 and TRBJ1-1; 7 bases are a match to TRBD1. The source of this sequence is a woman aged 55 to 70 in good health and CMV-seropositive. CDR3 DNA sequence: TGCGCCAGCAGCCACGGACAGGACACTGAAGCTTTCTTT. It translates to CASSHGQDTEAFF.